The 30 T cell receptor beta chains reported below all come from one sample, sequenced in a study of Graves' ophthalmopathy and Graves' hyperthyroidism. Researchers took RNA transcripts and amplified TCR beta CDR3 regions from them. Second-round multiplex PCR followed a first-round RT-PCR using HTBI primers. One entry per CDR3 protein results from TCRdb running MiXCR on the multiplex PCR reads. This table holds around 400,000 distinct CDR3 sequences, approximately 16% found once. The sequencing sample was made of peripheral blood. These receptors came from a woman younger than 35 with Graves' ophthalmopathy.

This clonotype has at least ten counts. The chain joins TRBV5-1 to TRBJ2-5, with D uncertain. Germline V gene lookup returns CDR1 SGHRS and CDR2 YFSETQ. This CDR3 contains 18 residues. V was clipped by 6 bases and J by 2 bases, with 26 bases between them. CDR3 region: CASNPLRGPLPLQETQYF. Written as DNA, the CDR3 is TGCGCCAGCAACCCCCTTCGCGGCCCGCTCCCCCTACAAGAGACCCAGTACTTC.

This clonotype has just one count. The V call is TRBV19, the J call TRBJ1-5, with a weak D call TRBD1 (5 bases). Between the trimmed V and J ends, which lost 6 bases and 0 bases, there was a span of 9 bases. This CDR3 contains 14 residues. Germline loops: CDR1 LNHDA, CDR2 SQIVND (reference sequence). The CDR3 is CASRSGSSNQPQHF. The CDR3, as DNA: TGTGCCAGTAGGTCAGGGAGTAGCAATCAGCCCCAGCATTTT.

In nucleotides, the CDR3 is TGCGCCAGCAGCCCGGGGGCAGGGATGAACACTGAAGCTTTCTTT. This translates into CASSPGAGMNTEAFF. This chain connects TRBV4-3 to TRBJ1-1; D perhaps matches TRBD1 (6 bases). CDR1 and CDR2 from the germline V gene are LGHNA and YSLEER. Trimming removed 4 bases at V and 0 bases at J, with 12 bases between. The CDR3 is 15 residues long.

There are many counts of this clonotype. The CDR3 loop reads CAISTGTGGYEQYF. CDR3 DNA sequence: TGTGCCATTTCAACCGGGACAGGGGGATACGAGCAGTACTTC. J is TRBJ2-7 and V is TRBV10-3; 11 bases line up with TRBD1. The CDR3 extends over 14 amino acids. J lost 4 bases, V lost 9 bases, and 8 bases had no gene match. Per germline, CDR1 ENHRY and CDR2 SYGVKD.

This clonotype showed up many times. This chain links TRBV7-3 with TRBJ2-7, with D perhaps TRBD2 (5 bases). Deletions cut 3 bases from V and 3 bases from J, with 12 bases between. Germline assignment: CDR1 SGHTA and CDR2 FQGTGA. The CDR3 covers 14 residues. The CDR3 nucleotides read TGTGCCAGCAGCTTCAACTTACGGGACTACGAGCAGTACTTC. Residues: CASSFNLRDYEQYF. The complete variable domain, with remaining parts taken from reference TRBV7-3 and TRBJ2-7, reads GAGVSQTPSNKVTEKGKYVELRCDPISGHTALYWYRQSLGQGPEFLIYFQGTGAADDSGLPNDRFFAVRPEGSVSTLKIQRTERGDSAVYLCASSFNLRDYEQYFGPGTRLTVT.

This clonotype was recorded at least ten times. This chain uses TRBV4-1 with TRBJ1-1; no clear D. The CDR3 loop spans 11 amino acids. V lost 8 bases and J lost 0, with 4 bases in between. In germline, CDR1 is MGHRA, CDR2 YSYEKL. CDR3 DNA: TGCGCCAGCGCACTGAACACTGAAGCTTTCTTT. It yields the protein CASALNTEAFF.

The V call is TRBV27, the J call TRBJ1-1, with a tentative D call TRBD1 (6 bases). With 5 bases removed from V and 3 bases from J, the gap between germline ends came to 13 bases. The CDR3 is 14 residues long. Germline assignment: CDR1 MNHEY and CDR2 SMNVEV (reference sequence). The CDR3 loop is CASSPGDRYTEAFF. The CDR3 region has the DNA TGTGCCAGCAGTCCAGGGGATCGGTACACTGAAGCTTTCTTT.

This sequence joins TRBV2 and TRBJ1-5, with D unclear. V lost 2 bases to trimming and J lost 8 bases, with 13 bases between them. The CDR3 runs 14 residues. Germline V gene data show CDR1 as SNHLY and CDR2 as FYNNEI. CDR3 sequence (DNA): TGTGCCAGCAGTGAACTCGACGTCGGGGAGCCCCAGCATTTT. Translated, it gives CASSELDVGEPQHF. Variable domain in full (rest from reference TRBV2 and TRBJ1-5): EPEVTQTPSHQVTQMGQEVILRCVPISNHLYFYWYRQILGQKVEFLVSFYNNEISEKSEIFDDQFSVERPDGSNFTLKIRSTKLEDSAMYFCASSELDVGEPQHFGDGTRLSIL.

This clonotype was observed at least ten times. The chain links TRBV20-1 to TRBJ2-5, with a weak D call TRBD2 (5 bases). The CDR3 has 14 residues. Germline V lookup: CDR1 DFQATT, CDR2 SNEGSKA (reference sequence). Trimming shortened V by 3 bases and J by 1 base, and 12 bases separated the two germline ends. The CDR3 protein is CSARQRSFQETQYF. In DNA form, the CDR3 reads TGCAGTGCTAGGCAGCGGAGTTTCCAAGAGACCCAGTACTTC.

This clonotype was counted at least ten times. The chain carries TRBV10-2 and TRBJ2-5; D is unresolved. The V end lost 1 base, the J end lost 4 bases, and 4 bases lay between the germline ends. This CDR3 is built from 12 residues. Germline V lookup: CDR1 WSHSY, CDR2 SAAADI. CDR3 in DNA: TGCGCCAGCAGTGAGTTTAGAGAGACCCAGTACTTC. It is translated as CASSEFRETQYF.

Many counts were recorded for this clonotype. This chain joins TRBV11-2 and TRBJ2-2; D gene ambiguous. The germline V gene encodes CDR1 SGHAT and CDR2 FQNNGV. The CDR3 has 16 amino acids. V lost 5 bases, J lost 2 bases, and 15 bases lay in between. CDR3 coding DNA: TGTGCCAGCAGCCCGCGACTGACTGCCAACACCGGGGAGCTGTTTTTT. This translates into CASSPRLTANTGELFF.

This clonotype came up many times. The CDR3 loop is CAGNAPNLDRRNSPLHF. CDR3 nucleotides: TGTGCCGGCAATGCCCCCAATCTCGACAGGAGGAATTCACCCCTCCACTTT. The chain has TRBV6-1 and TRBJ1-6; TRBD1 is a possible D gene (6 bases). This CDR3 is built from 17 residues. Germline values: CDR1 MNHNS, CDR2 SASEGT. Trimming pared 11 bases from V and 7 bases from J, leaving 27 bases between.

This clonotype was counted at least ten times. This rearrangement joins TRBV27 to TRBJ1-2, with D perhaps matching TRBD1 (6 bases). V was clipped by 0 bases and J by 8 bases, with 25 bases between them. The germline gives CDR1 MNHEY, CDR2 SMNVEV (reference sequence). The CDR3 is made up of 18 amino acids. The CDR3 region has the DNA TGTGCCAGCAGTTTATCCGATGGGGGCCCCGGGACAAGGGACGGCTACACCTTC. Encoded protein: CASSLSDGGPGTRDGYTF.

At least ten counts were recorded for this clonotype. This chain links TRBV30 with TRBJ1-1, with no clear D. The CDR3 contains 13 residues. V lost 0 bases and J lost 4, with 9 bases in between. Looked up from germline, CDR1 is GTSNPN and CDR2 is SVGIG (reference sequence). CDR3 DNA sequence: TGTGCCTGGAGTGTAGGGATCGTCACTGAAGCTTTCTTT. It specifies CAWSVGIVTEAFF.

At least ten counts were recorded for this clonotype. The chain combines TRBV6-2 or TRBV6-3 with TRBJ2-6, with D tentatively TRBD2 (5 bases). CDR1 MNHEY and CDR2 SVGEGT come from the germline V gene. Trimming removed 7 bases from V and 18 bases from J, with 16 bases in between. The CDR3 is 11 residues long. CDR3 bases: TGTGCCAGCACCGGACGGGGTAAAACGACTTTC. It translates to CASTGRGKTTF.

The table lists this clonotype with many counts. The rearrangement uses TRBV7-2 and TRBJ2-5, with a possible D match to TRBD1 (6 bases). Trimming shortened V by 1 base and J by 5 bases, and 14 bases separated the two germline ends. CDR1 and CDR2 (germline): SGHTA, FQGNSA. This CDR3 has 15 residues. Here the CDR3 DNA reads TGTGCCAGCAGCTTAGATGGGGGCCGTTCGGAGACCCAGTACTTC. The encoded protein is CASSLDGGRSETQYF.

The chain carries TRBV20-1 and TRBJ2-7; no reliable D call. Looked up from germline, CDR1 is DFQATT and CDR2 is SNEGSKA (reference sequence). This CDR3 is 11 amino acids long. V was clipped by 3 bases and J by 2 bases, with 5 bases between them. CDR3 residues: CSARSTYEQYF. The CDR3 nucleotides read TGCAGTGCTAGGTCCACCTACGAGCAGTACTTC.

This clonotype was counted ten times or more. The V and J genes are TRBV5-1 and TRBJ2-7, with unresolved D. This CDR3 has 12 residues. V lost 0 bases and J 7 bases, leaving 8 bases between the germline ends. Per the germline V gene, CDR1 is SGHRS and CDR2 is YFSETQ. CDR3 in amino acids: CASSLEAWEQYF. CDR3 nucleotides: TGCGCCAGCAGCTTGGAAGCGTGGGAGCAGTACTTC.

This clonotype appeared many times. The chain is built from TRBV28 and TRBJ2-7; D not resolved. The germline V gene has CDR1 MDHEN and CDR2 SYDVKM. The CDR3 length is 14 residues. V lost 4 bases and J 2 bases, leaving 12 bases between the germline ends. The CDR3 DNA follows: TGTGCCAGCAGTTCCACCCGTCCCGCCTACGAGCAGTACTTC. This translates into CASSSTRPAYEQYF.

For this clonotype: The junction differs from germline at one of its ends, possibly a read error. The CDR3 loop reads CASSSVRRGRATWDF. The CDR3 DNA is TGTGCCAGCAGTTCCGTCCGCAGGGGAAGGGCTACGTGGGACTTC. The genes are TRBV6-5 and TRBJ2-7; TRBD1 is a possible D gene (6 bases). Germline CDR1 MNHEY, CDR2 SVGAGI. This CDR3 spans 15 amino acids.

The sample holds many counts of this clonotype. The rearrangement links TRBV6-2 or TRBV6-3 to TRBJ2-2; D gene ambiguous. Germline CDR1 reads MNHEY; CDR2 reads SVGEGT. V was trimmed by 6 bases and J by 8 bases, leaving 10 bases between them. The CDR3 length is 12 residues. CDR3 DNA sequence: TGTGCCAGCAGGCCTCCCAGTGGGGAGCTGTTTTTT. Translated: CASRPPSGELFF.

This clonotype has at least ten counts. V gene TRBV7-2 combines with J gene TRBJ1-1; D gene unclear. V was trimmed by 5 bases and J by 1 base, leaving 8 bases between them. Germline V lookup: CDR1 SGHTA, CDR2 FQGNSA. The CDR3 extends over 13 amino acids. The CDR3 DNA sequence: TGTGCCAGCAGCGTTCACAAGAACACTGAAGCTTTCTTT. Its protein is CASSVHKNTEAFF.

This clonotype was seen ten or more times. V and J are TRBV18 and TRBJ1-1, with unresolved D. The V end was cut by 4 bases, the J end by 7 bases, with 10 bases between. This CDR3 comprises 12 residues. Germline lookup yields CDR1 KGHSH and CDR2 LQKENI. The CDR3 region has the DNA TGTGCCAGCTCACTTAGGGAATTTGAAGCTTTCTTT. As protein: CASSLREFEAFF.

This clonotype was observed at least ten times. The rearrangement joins TRBV19 to TRBJ1-5; D possibly corresponds to TRBD1 (5 bases). The CDR3 contains 16 residues. Per germline, CDR1 LNHDA and CDR2 SQIVND (reference sequence). V lost 3 bases to trimming and J lost 7 bases, with 19 bases between them. The CDR3 protein is CASSIGVGRAFQPQHF. The CDR3 DNA reads as TGTGCCAGTAGTATTGGGGTGGGCAGGGCTTTCCAGCCCCAGCATTTT.

This clonotype was counted many times. The gene calls are TRBV7-3 and TRBJ1-5; 9 nucleotides agree with TRBD1. The CDR3 spans 18 residues. Germline V gives CDR1 SGHTA, CDR2 FQGTGA. V shed 0 bases and J 0 bases; nucleotides not matched to a gene: 6. The CDR3 DNA reads TGTGCCAGCAGCTTAACGACAGGGGGAATATTTAGCAATCAGCCCCAGCATTTT. Translation: CASSLTTGGIFSNQPQHF.

The sample holds many counts of this clonotype. The gene calls are TRBV28 and TRBJ1-1; D call uncertain. CDR1 and CDR2 (germline): MDHEN, SYDVKM. V shed 3 bases and J shed 4 bases, with 9 bases lying between them. The CDR3 runs 13 residues. CDR3 in DNA: TGTGCCAGCAGTTTCCTGGGCAGCACTGAAGCTTTCTTT. It codes for CASSFLGSTEAFF.

The sample holds a few counts of this clonotype. The chain joins TRBV30 to TRBJ2-2, with D perhaps matching TRBD2 (5 bases). This CDR3 is 15 amino acids long. The germline V gene encodes CDR1 GTSNPN and CDR2 SVGIG (reference sequence). V lost 0 bases and J lost 4, with 12 bases in between. The CDR3 sequence: CAWSVSEGSTGELFF. The DNA for the CDR3 is TGTGCCTGGAGTGTTAGCGAGGGCAGCACCGGGGAGCTGTTTTTT.

V gene TRBV24-1 combines with J gene TRBJ2-5; TRBD1 agrees at 10 bases. The CDR3 runs to 17 residues. Germline values: CDR1 KGHDR, CDR2 SFDVKD. The V segment lost 3 bases and the J segment 5 bases; nucleotides outside the gene matches: 11. The DNA of the CDR3 is TGTGCCACCAGTGATAAGATCCCGGGACAGGGGTGGGAGACCCAGTACTTC. Translated: CATSDKIPGQGWETQYF.

This clonotype was detected ten times or more. The chain combines TRBV4-3 with TRBJ2-3, with TRBD2 matching over 7 bases. The CDR3 is made up of 17 amino acids. The junction had 7 bases not matched to a gene; V was cut back by 0 bases and J by 1 base. Germline CDR1 reads LGHNA; CDR2 reads YSLEER. The CDR3 bases are TGCGCCAGCAGCCAAGATGAAGGCGGGAGAGGCACAGATACGCAGTATTTT. Encoded protein: CASSQDEGGRGTDTQYF.

This rearrangement joins TRBV11-2 to TRBJ2-7, with D perhaps matching TRBD2 (5 bases). This CDR3 is built from 14 residues. Germline V gives CDR1 SGHAT, CDR2 FQNNGV. The ends were cut back, 1 base at V and 0 bases at J, with 7 bases in the middle. CDR3 residues: CASSLGRVSYEQYF. In DNA, the CDR3 is TGTGCCAGCAGCTTAGGGCGGGTCTCCTACGAGCAGTACTTC.